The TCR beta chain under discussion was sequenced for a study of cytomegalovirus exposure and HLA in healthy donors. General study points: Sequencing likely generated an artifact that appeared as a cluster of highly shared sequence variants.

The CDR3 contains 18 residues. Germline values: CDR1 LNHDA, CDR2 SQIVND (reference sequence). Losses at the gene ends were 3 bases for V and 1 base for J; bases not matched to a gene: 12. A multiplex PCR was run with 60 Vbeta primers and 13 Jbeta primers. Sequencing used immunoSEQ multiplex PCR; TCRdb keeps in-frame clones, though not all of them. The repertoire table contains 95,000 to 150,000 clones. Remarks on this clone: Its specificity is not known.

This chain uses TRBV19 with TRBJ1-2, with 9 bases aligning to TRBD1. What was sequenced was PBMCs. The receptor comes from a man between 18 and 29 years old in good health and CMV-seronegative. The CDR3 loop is CASSMITGQGTHNYGYTF. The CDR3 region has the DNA TGTGCCAGTAGTATGATAACGGGACAGGGAACCCATAACTATGGCTACACCTTC.